The next 22 T cell receptor beta chains were all read from a single sample in a study of blood T cell repertoires in COVID-19. Method: immunoSEQ multiplex PCR; TCRdb's copy keeps in-frame clones and lacks some. The repertoire holds about 170,000 clones, with approximately 84% as singletons. Sequenced: peripheral blood. The receptor source for this set is a man aged 65 to 85 with active or convalescent COVID-19.

This chain uses TRBV30 with TRBJ2-3; TRBD2 matches at 12 bases. V was clipped by 1 base and J by 2 bases; unmatched bases: 1. This CDR3 contains 15 residues. In germline, CDR1 is GTSNPN, CDR2 SVGIG (reference sequence). CDR3 sequence: CAWSGLAGATDTQYF. The CDR3 coding sequence is TGTGCCTGGAGTGGACTAGCGGGGGCCACAGATACGCAGTATTTT.

The chain uses TRBV9 and TRBJ1-2; 8 nucleotides match TRBD1. Germline lookup yields CDR1 SGDLS and CDR2 YYNGEE. The CDR3 length is 17 residues. V lost 3 bases, J lost 1 base, and 11 bases stayed unmatched. DNA of the CDR3: TGTGCCAGCAGCGGACCTAAACCAGGGGGCCTTAACTATGGCTACACCTTC. This sequence encodes CASSGPKPGGLNYGYTF.

The rearrangement links TRBV10-3 to TRBJ2-1, with 8 bases aligning to TRBD2. The V and J ends lost 3 bases and 3 bases, in that order; junction bases with no gene match: 1. Germline values: CDR1 ENHRY, CDR2 SYGVKD. The CDR3 spans 14 residues. The CDR3 DNA sequence: TGTGCCATCAGTGAAAGCGGGGGCTACAATGAGCAGTTCTTC. Residues: CAISESGGYNEQFF.

The J gene is TRBJ2-7, the V gene TRBV25-1, with D unclear. CDR3 length: 11 amino acids. Germline CDR1 MGHDK, CDR2 SYGVNS. Trimming left V 4 bases short and J 4 bases short, with 5 bases between. The CDR3 is CASSAFYEQYF. The CDR3 bases are TGTGCCAGCAGTGCCTTTTACGAGCAGTACTTC.

V gene TRBV5-1 combines with J gene TRBJ2-3; TRBD2 agrees at 8 bases. Germline loops: CDR1 SGHRS, CDR2 YFSETQ. The V segment lost 4 bases and the J segment 0 bases; nucleotides outside the gene matches: 10. The CDR3 runs to 17 residues. In DNA, the CDR3 is TGCGCCAGCAGCGTTTTAGCGGGGCGCTCTAGCACAGATACGCAGTATTTT. Translated, it gives CASSVLAGRSSTDTQYF.

This clone was observed once. The CDR3 DNA reads as TGTGCCAGCAGCCCCGGGCGTGGGAGGGAGACAGATACGCAGTATTTT. Encoded protein: CASSPGRGRETDTQYF. V is TRBV7-3 and J is TRBJ2-3, with TRBD2 matching over 7 bases. CDR1 is SGHTA and CDR2 is FQGTGA in the germline V gene. Trimming at V came to 5 bases and at J to 3 bases, leaving 11 bases not matched to a gene. The CDR3 totals 16 residues.

This clone has only a few counts. The CDR3 spells CASRPTGDEQFF. In DNA form, the CDR3 reads TGTGCCAGCAGACCTACAGGGGATGAGCAGTTCTTC. This chain uses TRBV2 with TRBJ2-1; 7 bases are a match to TRBD1. There are 12 residues in the CDR3. V was clipped by 6 bases and J by 8 bases; unmatched bases: 4. Germline CDR1 is SNHLY and CDR2 is FYNNEI.

The rearrangement uses TRBV18 and TRBJ1-1; D ambiguous. The CDR3 spans 14 residues. Per germline, CDR1 KGHSH and CDR2 LQKENI. Between the trimmed V and J ends, which lost 5 bases and 0 bases, there was a span of 10 bases. The CDR3 DNA reads TGTGCCAGCTCAGCAGGCCTCATGAACACTGAAGCTTTCTTT. Translating gives CASSAGLMNTEAFF.

The chain employs TRBV7-2 and TRBJ1-4; 9 nucleotides match TRBD1. V lost 4 bases to trimming and J lost 8 bases; unmatched junction nucleotides: 5. CDR3 length equals 14 residues. CDR1 SGHTA and CDR2 FQGNSA come from the germline V gene. CDR3: CASSSQGAGEKLFF. For the CDR3, the DNA is TGTGCCAGCAGCTCACAGGGGGCTGGAGAAAAACTGTTTTTT.

A single count supports this clone. The chain employs TRBV18 and TRBJ2-2; no clear D. This CDR3 spans 13 amino acids. V lost 3 bases to trimming and J lost 2 bases, with 4 bases between them. Germline V CDR1 and CDR2: KGHSH, LQKENI. CDR3 sequence: CASSPLNTGELFF. CDR3 DNA sequence: TGTGCCAGCTCACCTTTAAACACCGGGGAGCTGTTTTTT.

This clone was picked up one time. The chain links TRBV4-3 to TRBJ1-2; tentative D call: TRBD1 (6 bases). Deletions cut 0 bases from V and 2 bases from J, with 13 bases between. Germline assignment: CDR1 LGHNA and CDR2 YSLEER. This CDR3 contains 16 residues. The CDR3 loop is CASSQEGGGTNYGYTF. CDR3 DNA: TGCGCCAGCAGCCAAGAAGGGGGGGGTACCAACTATGGCTACACCTTC.

This chain links TRBV3-1 (or the pseudogene TRBV3-2) with TRBJ2-7, with 7 bases matching TRBD2. The germline gives CDR1 LGHDT, CDR2 YNNKEL (reference sequence). This CDR3 spans 16 amino acids. The V segment lost 5 bases and the J segment 0 bases; nucleotides outside the gene matches: 10. This chain's CDR3 is CASSVHPRGSSYEQYF. DNA of the CDR3: TGTGCCAGCAGCGTCCACCCGCGGGGGAGCTCCTACGAGCAGTACTTC.

A word on this clone: Compared with germline, one end of the junction differs, possibly owing to a read error. The rearrangement links TRBV7-7 to TRBJ2-5; TRBD1 aligns across 7 bases. Germline-derived CDR1 and CDR2 are SSHAT and FNYEAQ (reference sequence). CDR3 length: 14 residues. DNA for the CDR3: TGTGCCAGCAGCTCGACAGGGAGTGAAGACACCCAGTACTTC. Residues: CASSSTGSEDTQYF.

This clone was found many times. The chain has TRBV4-1 and TRBJ1-6; no definite D call. The germline gives CDR1 MGHRA, CDR2 YSYEKL. Trimming pared 5 bases from V and 6 bases from J, leaving 17 bases between. CDR3 size: 16 residues. The DNA for the CDR3 is TGCGCCAGCAGCAACTTATACGGGTCGAGTAATTCACCCCTCCACTTT. Translating it yields CASSNLYGSSNSPLHF.

The chain links TRBV9 to TRBJ1-3; D call uncertain. V was cut by 4 bases and J by 7 bases, with 21 bases left in between. The germline CDR1 and CDR2 sequences are SGDLS and YYNGEE. This CDR3 spans 16 amino acids. The CDR3 region has the DNA TGTGCCAGCAGCCCCAGCGGGAGTCCGGGTATGAACACCATATATTTT. This gives the protein CASSPSGSPGMNTIYF. The full variable domain, its missing parts supplied by reference TRBV9 and TRBJ1-3, is DSGVTQTPKHLITATGQRVTLRCSPRSGDLSVYWYQQSLDQGLQFLIQYYNGEERAKGNILERFSAQQFPDLHSELNLSSLELGDSALYFCASSPSGSPGMNTIYFGEGSWLTVV.

This rearrangement joins TRBV18 to TRBJ1-1, with D unclear. The length of the CDR3 is 12 residues. With 6 bases removed from V and 2 bases from J, the gap between germline ends came to 7 bases. CDR1 KGHSH and CDR2 LQKENI come from the germline V gene. Written as DNA, the CDR3 is TGTGCCAGCTCCGTTGTCAACACTGAAGCTTTCTTT. This gives the protein CASSVVNTEAFF.

The rearrangement links TRBV10-2 to TRBJ2-4; TRBD2 is a possible D gene (6 bases). This CDR3 region has 14 residues. Trimming removed 8 bases at V and 3 bases at J, with 14 bases between. Germline CDR1 WSHSY, CDR2 SAAADI. CDR3 in amino acids: CASRGRRGKNIQYF. CDR3 sequence (DNA): TGCGCCAGCCGGGGGAGGCGAGGCAAAAACATTCAGTACTTC.

The genes are TRBV30 and TRBJ1-5; D is perhaps TRBD1 (5 bases). The V gene's germline CDR1 is GTSNPN and CDR2 SVGIG (reference sequence). This CDR3 contains 13 residues. Trimming removed 1 base from V and 3 bases from J, with 7 bases in between. This CDR3 is CAWSETDNQPQHF. The CDR3 DNA reads as TGTGCCTGGAGTGAGACAGACAATCAGCCCCAGCATTTT.

V gene TRBV5-1 combines with J gene TRBJ2-5; no clear D gene. Germline-derived CDR1 and CDR2 are SGHRS and YFSETQ. The CDR3 has 15 amino acids. The ends were cut back, 0 bases at V and 2 bases at J, with 11 bases in the middle. The CDR3 loop reads CASSLASSLQETQYF. DNA of the CDR3: TGCGCCAGCAGCTTGGCCTCTTCCCTTCAAGAGACCCAGTACTTC. Supplemented by reference TRBV5-1 and TRBJ2-5, the full variable domain reads KAGVTQTPRYLIKTRGQQVTLSCSPISGHRSVSWYQQTPGQGLQFLFEYFSETQRNKGNFPGRFSGRQFSNSRSEMNVSTLELGDSALYLCASSLASSLQETQYFGPGTRLLVL.

The rearrangement joins TRBV28 to TRBJ2-7, with 12 bases aligning to TRBD2. The junction had 8 bases not matched to a gene; V was cut back by 6 bases and J by 2 bases. The CDR3 sequence is 16 residues long. Germline lookup yields CDR1 MDHEN and CDR2 SYDVKM. CDR3 bases: TGTGCCAGCAGGGAACCAGGACTAGCGGGACCCTACGAGCAGTACTTC. It codes for CASREPGLAGPYEQYF.

The chain combines TRBV18 with TRBJ2-7; possibly TRBD1 for D (6 bases). Trimming cost V 6 bases and J 2 bases, with 11 bases left between them. The CDR3 spans 13 residues. CDR1 KGHSH and CDR2 LQKENI come from the germline V gene. Here the CDR3 reads CASSASGAYEQYF. The CDR3 region has the DNA TGTGCCAGCTCGGCCTCAGGGGCCTACGAGCAGTACTTC.

The chain links TRBV10-2 to TRBJ2-2; the D gene is possibly TRBD2 (6 bases). From germline, CDR1 is WSHSY and CDR2 SAAADI. Between the trimmed V and J ends, which lost 0 bases and 0 bases, there was a span of 17 bases. The CDR3 has 19 amino acids. This CDR3 is CASSESFGFAGTNTGELFF. The DNA of the CDR3 is TGCGCCAGCAGTGAGTCTTTCGGTTTTGCGGGGACGAACACCGGGGAGCTGTTTTTT.